A selection of T cell receptor beta chains follows, all from one sample in a study of blood T cell repertoires in COVID-19. TCRdb keeps only in-frame clones here, not all; method: immunoSEQ multiplex PCR. The repertoire holds roughly 78,000 clones, with roughly nine tenths as singletons. The sample consisted of peripheral blood. These receptors originate from a woman aged 55 to 70 with acute or convalescent COVID-19. The CDR3 runs from the conserved cysteine through the conserved F or W. The D gene is left open where the match is weak. Rows may omit the clone size; those that give it use once, few, many or a size class.

j_call d_call clone_size v_call cdr3_aa cdr3_nt
TRBJ1-4 - once TRBV19 CASSSLGGVREKLFF TGTGCCAGTAGTAGCCTCGGAGGGGTAAGGGAAAAACTGTTTTTT
TRBJ2-1 TRBD2 - TRBV28 CASTRNSGRKNEQFF TGTGCCAGCACTAGGAATAGCGGGAGAAAAAATGAGCAGTTCTTC
TRBJ2-1 - - TRBV19 CAVGGIGNEQFF TGTGCCGTCGGGGGAATTGGCAATGAGCAGTTCTTC
TRBJ2-7 TRBD2 - TRBV4-3 CASSQDGGGGWEQYF TGCGCCAGCAGCCAAGATGGCGGGGGGGGCTGGGAGCAGTACTTC
TRBJ2-3 TRBD2 - TRBV7-2 CASSLALLAGVTDTQYF TGTGCCAGCAGCTTAGCGTTACTAGCGGGGGTAACAGATACGCAGTATTTT
TRBJ1-2 - - TRBV11-3 CASSLLPGEWNYGYTF TGTGCCAGCAGCTTACTTCCAGGGGAATGGAACTATGGCTACACCTTC
TRBJ2-7 TRBD1 - TRBV7-9 CAITRQGAYEQYF TGTGCCATCACGAGACAGGGGGCCTACGAGCAGTACTTC
TRBJ2-3 TRBD1 - TRBV30 CAWTQGVSTDTQYF TGTGCCTGGACTCAGGGGGTGAGCACAGATACGCAGTATTTT
TRBJ2-7 - - TRBV6-5 CASSYEGGTYEQYF TGTGCCAGCAGTTACGAAGGGGGAACCTACGAGCAGTACTTC
TRBJ1-1 - - TRBV28 CASSPYLDTEAFF TGTGCCAGCAGTCCCTACCTTGACACTGAAGCTTTCTTT
TRBJ2-1 - - TRBV6-1 CASSEASGSNEQFF TGTGCCAGCAGTGAAGCATCAGGGTCGAATGAGCAGTTCTTC
TRBJ2-1 TRBD2 - TRBV19 CASSPRLAGFSYNEQFF TGTGCCAGTAGCCCTCGACTAGCGGGTTTTTCCTACAATGAGCAGTTCTTC
TRBJ1-1 - - TRBV7-7 CASRPTTGDTEAFF TGTGCCAGCAGACCCACCACGGGAGACACTGAAGCTTTCTTT
TRBJ2-2 - - TRBV18 CASSLKQGSTGELFF TGTGCCAGCTCGCTAAAACAGGGAAGCACCGGGGAGCTGTTTTTT
TRBJ1-5 - - TRBV7-2 CASQQGGGNQPQHF TGTGCCAGCCAACAGGGAGGGGGCAATCAGCCCCAGCATTTT
TRBJ2-1 TRBD2 - TRBV24-1 CATSESGTSEYNEQFF TGTGCCACCAGTGAGTCTGGGACTAGCGAGTACAATGAGCAGTTCTTC
TRBJ2-7 - - TRBV29-1 CSVGGASSYEQYF TGCAGCGTTGGCGGAGCGAGCTCCTACGAGCAGTACTTC
TRBJ1-1 - - TRBV7-6 CASSLSEVGTEAFF TGTGCCAGCAGCCTCTCTGAGGTGGGTACTGAAGCTTTCTTT
TRBJ2-4 TRBD1 - TRBV27 CASSLGQGANIQYF TGTGCCAGCAGTTTAGGTCAGGGGGCTAACATTCAGTACTTC
TRBJ2-1 - - TRBV18 CASSPSKAGGYNEQFF TGTGCCAGCTCACCATCAAAAGCGGGCGGTTACAATGAGCAGTTCTTC
TRBJ2-7 TRBD1 - TRBV4-3 CASSRGAGGYEQYF TGCGCCAGCAGCCGGGGAGCAGGGGGCTACGAGCAGTACTTC
TRBJ2-7 - - TRBV19 CASSIDTYEQYF TGTGCCAGTAGTATAGACACCTACGAGCAGTACTTC
TRBJ2-3 TRBD1 - TRBV4-1 CASSQDGTGASTDTQYF TGCGCCAGCAGCCAAGATGGGACAGGGGCAAGCACAGATACGCAGTATTTT
TRBJ2-5 TRBD1 few TRBV5-4 CASSPQGLETQYF TGTGCCAGCAGCCCACAGGGGCTGGAGACCCAGTACTTC
TRBJ2-7 - - TRBV20-1 CSASFPADLSYEQYF TGCAGTGCTAGTTTTCCAGCGGACCTCTCCTACGAGCAGTACTTC
TRBJ1-2 - once TRBV4-3 CASSLTGSGVGGYTF TGCGCCAGCAGCTTAACAGGTTCGGGGGTTGGTGGCTACACCTTC
TRBJ2-7 - - TRBV11-2 CASSRTTAYEQYF TGTGCCAGCAGCCGCACGACAGCCTACGAGCAGTACTTC
TRBJ1-3 - - TRBV30 CAWSGRSFSGNTIYF TGTGCCTGGAGTGGGAGAAGCTTCTCTGGAAACACCATATATTTT
TRBJ1-1 TRBD1 many TRBV4-2 CASSQRQGREEAFF TGTGCCAGCAGCCAGCGACAGGGTAGGGAAGAAGCTTTCTTT
TRBJ1-2 - once TRBV3-1/TRBV3-2 CASSQQPRYGYTF TGTGCCAGCAGCCAACAACCTCGGTATGGCTACACCTTC
TRBJ2-3 TRBD2 - TRBV7-9 CASSNPLAGGGSTDTQYF TGTGCCAGCAGCAATCCCTTAGCGGGGGGCGGGAGCACAGATACGCAGTATTTT
TRBJ2-1 - - TRBV19 CASSIGSGYNEQFF TGTGCCAGTAGTATAGGGTCGGGGTACAATGAGCAGTTCTTC
TRBJ2-2 TRBD2 once TRBV7-2 CASSFPAGTKATGELFF TGTGCCAGCAGCTTCCCCGCCGGGACTAAGGCCACCGGGGAGCTGTTTTTT
TRBJ1-1 - - TRBV18 CASSPSGLTEAFF TGTGCCAGCTCACCAAGCGGCCTCACTGAAGCTTTCTTT
TRBJ1-1 - - TRBV4-3 CASSPTGVVGTEAFF TGCGCCAGCAGCCCGACGGGTGTCGTAGGCACTGAAGCTTTCTTT
TRBJ2-3 - - TRBV28 CASREDFSTDTQYF TGTGCCAGCAGGGAGGATTTCAGCACAGATACGCAGTATTTT
TRBJ1-1 - once TRBV28 CASSYLPNTEAFF TGTGCCAGCAGTTACTTACCGAACACTGAAGCTTTCTTT
TRBJ2-5 - few TRBV5-1 CASSLSQGRQETQYF TGCGCCAGCAGCTTGAGTCAGGGTCGACAGGAGACCCAGTACTTC
TRBJ2-2 - - TRBV4-3 CASSQPPPGRGVEGELFF TGCGCCAGCAGCCAACCCCCCCCCGGACGGGGTGTTGAGGGGGAGCTGTTTTTT
TRBJ2-7 - - TRBV7-9 CASSLAAGEGYEQYF TGTGCCAGCAGCTTAGCGGCAGGGGAGGGCTACGAGCAGTACTTC
TRBJ2-7 - - TRBV3-1/TRBV3-2 CASSPTGRPYEQYF TGTGCCAGCAGCCCGACAGGGAGGCCCTACGAGCAGTACTTC
TRBJ2-3 TRBD2 - TRBV11-2 CASSLVGTPGGDTQYF TGTGCCAGCAGCTTAGTGGGGACTCCGGGAGGGGATACGCAGTATTTT
TRBJ2-3 TRBD2 - TRBV4-3 CASSQESLAGGSTQYF TGCGCCAGCAGCCAAGAGTCCCTAGCGGGGGGAAGTACGCAGTATTTT
TRBJ2-3 TRBD2 - TRBV14 CASSPKRDFSTDTQYF TGTGCCAGCAGCCCAAAGCGGGATTTCAGCACAGATACGCAGTATTTT
TRBJ1-4 - - TRBV14 CASSPGVKLFF TGTGCCAGCAGCCCAGGGGTGAAACTGTTTTTT
TRBJ2-3 TRBD2 - TRBV18 CASSLGTSGGDTQYF TGTGCCAGCTCACTCGGGACTAGCGGGGGAGATACGCAGTATTTT
TRBJ2-3 TRBD1 - TRBV12-3/TRBV12-4 CASSTDRGDTQYF TGTGCCAGCAGTACGGACAGGGGGGATACGCAGTATTTT
TRBJ2-3 TRBD2 - TRBV18 CASSPLSTSGRITDTQYF TGTGCCAGCTCACCACTATCGACTAGCGGGAGGATCACAGATACGCAGTATTTT
TRBJ2-7 TRBD1 once TRBV7-2 CASSVRDRGVVYF TGTGCCAGCAGCGTCCGGGACAGGGGGGTAGTTTACTTC
TRBJ1-5 - - TRBV21-1 CASSNQGARTQPQHF TGTGCCAGCAGCAATCAAGGGGCCCGAACTCAGCCCCAGCATTTT
TRBJ1-5 TRBD1 - TRBV19 CASAQMTGGNQPQHF TGTGCCAGTGCCCAAATGACAGGGGGCAATCAGCCCCAGCATTTT
TRBJ2-3 - - TRBV30 CAWGRGTSTDTQYF TGTGCCTGGGGTCGGGGGACTTCCACAGATACGCAGTATTTT
TRBJ2-3 TRBD2 - TRBV9 CASSTSGRTDTQYF TGTGCCAGCAGTACTAGCGGGAGAACAGATACGCAGTATTTT
TRBJ2-7 TRBD2 - TRBV28 CASSQGLASRYEQYF TGTGCCAGCAGTCAGGGACTAGCGAGTAGGTACGAGCAGTACTTC
TRBJ1-1 - - TRBV3-1/TRBV3-2 CASSYRQMPEAFF TGTGCCAGCAGCTACCGACAGATGCCTGAAGCTTTCTTT
TRBJ2-1 TRBD1 - TRBV5-6 CASSLFGQGSNEQFF TGTGCCAGCAGCTTGTTTGGACAGGGGTCCAATGAGCAGTTCTTC
TRBJ1-2 - once TRBV5-4 CASSLVPRGNYGYTF TGTGCCAGCAGCTTGGTACCCAGAGGCAACTATGGCTACACCTTC
TRBJ1-4 - - TRBV6-5 CASSPGLINEKLFF TGTGCCAGCAGCCCGGGACTGATTAATGAAAAACTGTTTTTT
TRBJ1-1 - - TRBV20-1 CSASQGKSEAFF TGCAGTGCTAGTCAGGGAAAGTCTGAAGCTTTCTTT